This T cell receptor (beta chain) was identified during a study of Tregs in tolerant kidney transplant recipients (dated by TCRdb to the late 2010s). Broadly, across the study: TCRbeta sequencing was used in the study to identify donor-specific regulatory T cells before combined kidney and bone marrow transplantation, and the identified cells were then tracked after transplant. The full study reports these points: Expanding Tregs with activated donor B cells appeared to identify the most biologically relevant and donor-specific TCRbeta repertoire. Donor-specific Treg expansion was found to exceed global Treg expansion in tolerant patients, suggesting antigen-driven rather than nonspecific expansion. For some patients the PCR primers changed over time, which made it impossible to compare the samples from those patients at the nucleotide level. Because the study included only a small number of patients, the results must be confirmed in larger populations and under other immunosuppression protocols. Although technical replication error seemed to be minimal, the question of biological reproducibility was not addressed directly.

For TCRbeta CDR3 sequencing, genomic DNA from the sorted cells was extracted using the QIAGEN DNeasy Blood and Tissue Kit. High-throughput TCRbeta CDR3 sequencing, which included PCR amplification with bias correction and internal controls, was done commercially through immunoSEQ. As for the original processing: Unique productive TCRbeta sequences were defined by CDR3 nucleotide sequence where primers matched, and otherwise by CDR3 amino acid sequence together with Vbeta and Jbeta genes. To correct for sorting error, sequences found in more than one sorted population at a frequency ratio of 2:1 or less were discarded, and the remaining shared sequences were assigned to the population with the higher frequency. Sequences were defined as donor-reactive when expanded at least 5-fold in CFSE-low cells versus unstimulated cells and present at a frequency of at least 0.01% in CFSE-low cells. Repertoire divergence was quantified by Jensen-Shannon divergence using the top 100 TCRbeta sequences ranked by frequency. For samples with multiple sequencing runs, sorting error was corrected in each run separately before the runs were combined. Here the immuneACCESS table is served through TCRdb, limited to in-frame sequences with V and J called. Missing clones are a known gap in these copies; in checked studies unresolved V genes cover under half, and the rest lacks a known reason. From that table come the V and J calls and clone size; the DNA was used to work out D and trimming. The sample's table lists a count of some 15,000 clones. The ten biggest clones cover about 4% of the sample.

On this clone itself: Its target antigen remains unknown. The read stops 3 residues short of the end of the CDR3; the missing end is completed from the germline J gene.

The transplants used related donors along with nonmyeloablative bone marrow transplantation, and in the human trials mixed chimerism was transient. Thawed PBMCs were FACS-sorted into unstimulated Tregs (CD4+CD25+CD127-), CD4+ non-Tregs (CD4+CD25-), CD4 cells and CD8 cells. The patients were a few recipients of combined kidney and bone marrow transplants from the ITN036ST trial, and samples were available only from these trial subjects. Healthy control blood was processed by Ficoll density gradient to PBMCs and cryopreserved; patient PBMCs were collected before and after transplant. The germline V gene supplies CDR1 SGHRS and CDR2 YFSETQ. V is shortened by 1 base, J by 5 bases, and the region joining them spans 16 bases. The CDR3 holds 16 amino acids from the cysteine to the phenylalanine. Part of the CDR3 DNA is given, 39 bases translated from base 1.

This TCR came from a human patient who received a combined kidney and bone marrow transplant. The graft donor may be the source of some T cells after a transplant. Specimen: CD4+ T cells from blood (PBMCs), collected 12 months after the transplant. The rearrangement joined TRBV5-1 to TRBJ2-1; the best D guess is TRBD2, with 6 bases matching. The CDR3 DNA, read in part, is TGCGCCAGCAGCTTGCCCGCTAGCGACTTTAACAATGAG. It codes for CASSLPASDFNNE. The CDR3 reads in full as CASSLPASDFNNEQFF. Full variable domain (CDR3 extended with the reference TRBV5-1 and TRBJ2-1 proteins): KAGVTQTPRYLIKTRGQQVTLSCSPISGHRSVSWYQQTPGQGLQFLFEYFSETQRNKGNFPGRFSGRQFSNSRSEMNVSTLELGDSALYLCASSLPASDFNNEQFFGPGTRLTVL.